This T cell receptor (beta chain) was found in a study of cytomegalovirus exposure and HLA in healthy donors. Study-wide points: When analyzed later, a missense DCLRE1C variant was found to be linked to TCR beta V- and J-gene trimming.

The PCR ran on 60 Vbeta and 13 Jbeta primers. Method: immunoSEQ multiplex PCR; TCRdb's copy keeps in-frame clones and lacks some. The sample lists some 200,000 clones; 80% to 90% were seen once. Germline V CDR1 and CDR2: MGHRA, YSYEKL. The length of the CDR3 is 15 residues. V was clipped by 2 bases and J by 4 bases, with 14 bases between them. Regarding this clone: Its antigen remains unknown.

The source material was PBMCs. The chain employs TRBV4-1 and TRBJ1-1; tentatively, D is TRBD1 (6 bases). The TCR originated in a woman younger than 35 in good health and CMV-seronegative. The DNA for the CDR3 is TGCGCCAGCAGCCAAAATACAGGGTATGGCACTGAAGCTTTCTTT. Translating gives CASSQNTGYGTEAFF.